This T cell receptor beta chain was captured in a study of blood T cell repertoires in COVID-19. Background on the study: COVID-19 samples from acute and convalescent phases originated in the United States, Italy and Spain. Sources were T cells, B-cell-depleted T cells, or PBMCs; the material itself was cDNA or gDNA.

This CDR3 spans 13 amino acids. Germline CDR1 GTSNPN, CDR2 SVGIG (reference sequence). The germline V and J ends were trimmed by 3 bases and 8 bases, with 16 bases remaining between them. Authors' processing steps: Scientists estimated how many nucleated cells there were by amplifying reference gene primers. Data came from immunoSEQ multiplex PCR; TCRdb stores just in-frame clones and leaves some out. For V, J and clone size, that table is used; D and trimming come from the DNA. In the table there are 130,000 to 150,000 clones, 85% to 90% of which are singletons. Seattle patients were enrolled during active infection and followed longitudinally.

Sequencing was carried out using peripheral blood. The chain joins TRBV30 to TRBJ1-2; D not certain. This receptor was obtained from a young man with COVID-19, enrolled during active disease. CDR3 nucleotides: TGTGCCTGGAGCCAGGATTTTCTCGCGGGCTACACCTTC. This gives the protein CAWSQDFLAGYTF.